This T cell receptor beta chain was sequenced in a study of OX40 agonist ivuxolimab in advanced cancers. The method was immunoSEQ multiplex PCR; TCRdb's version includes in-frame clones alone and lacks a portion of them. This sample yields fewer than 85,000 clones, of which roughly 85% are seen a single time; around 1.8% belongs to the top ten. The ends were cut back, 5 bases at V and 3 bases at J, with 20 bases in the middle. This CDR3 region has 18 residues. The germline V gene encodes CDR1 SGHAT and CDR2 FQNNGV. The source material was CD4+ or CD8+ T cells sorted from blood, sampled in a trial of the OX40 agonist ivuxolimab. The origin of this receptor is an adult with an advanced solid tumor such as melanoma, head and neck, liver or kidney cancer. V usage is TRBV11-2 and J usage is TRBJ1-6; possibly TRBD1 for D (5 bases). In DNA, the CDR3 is TGTGCCAGCAGCCGCAACCTAATGACAGCCGGCTATAATTCACCCCTCCACTTT. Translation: CASSRNLMTAGYNSPLHF.